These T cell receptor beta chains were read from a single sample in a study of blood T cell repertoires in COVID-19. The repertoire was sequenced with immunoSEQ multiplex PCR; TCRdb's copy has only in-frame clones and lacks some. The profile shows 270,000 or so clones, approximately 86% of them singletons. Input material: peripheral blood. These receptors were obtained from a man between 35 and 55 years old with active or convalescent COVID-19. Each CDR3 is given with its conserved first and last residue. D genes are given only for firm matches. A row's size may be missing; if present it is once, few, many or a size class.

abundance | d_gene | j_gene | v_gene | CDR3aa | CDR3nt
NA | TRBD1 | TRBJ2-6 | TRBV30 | CAWRSDRGFLNSGANVLTF | TGTGCCTGGAGGAGCGACAGGGGGTTCCTTAACTCTGGGGCCAACGTCCTGACTTTC
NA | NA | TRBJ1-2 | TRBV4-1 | CASSQGVTAANYGYTF | TGCGCCAGCAGCCAGGGTGTCACAGCAGCTAACTATGGCTACACCTTC
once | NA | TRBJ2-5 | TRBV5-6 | CASSHKALRPQETQYF | TGTGCCAGCAGCCATAAGGCCCTGAGGCCCCAAGAGACCCAGTACTTC
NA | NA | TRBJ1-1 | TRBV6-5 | CASSHMSGASTEAFF | TGTGCCAGCAGTCACATGTCCGGAGCGTCGACTGAAGCTTTCTTT
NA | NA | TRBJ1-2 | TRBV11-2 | CASSQTLRSGRGYTF | TGTGCCAGCAGCCAAACATTAAGGAGCGGGAGAGGCTACACCTTC
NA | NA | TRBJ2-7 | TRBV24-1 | CATSDLGVGEQYF | TGTGCCACCAGTGATTTGGGAGTGGGCGAGCAGTACTTC
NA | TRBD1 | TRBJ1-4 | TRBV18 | CASSPHDRGRANEKLFF | TGTGCCAGCTCACCGCATGACAGGGGGCGGGCTAATGAAAAACTGTTTTTT
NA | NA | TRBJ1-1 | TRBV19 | CASSIVGGHGNTEAFF | TGTGCCAGTAGTATAGTAGGAGGGCACGGCAACACTGAAGCTTTCTTT
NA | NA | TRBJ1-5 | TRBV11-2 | CASSVHGGVQPQHF | TGTGCCAGCAGCGTCCACGGGGGGGTTCAGCCCCAGCATTTT
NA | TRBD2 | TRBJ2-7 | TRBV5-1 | CASSLVGGGVHEQYF | TGCGCCAGCAGCTTGGTCGGGGGGGGTGTCCACGAGCAGTACTTC
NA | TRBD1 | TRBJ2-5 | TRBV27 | CASSWTGLNGETQYF | TGTGCCAGCAGTTGGACAGGGCTAAACGGAGAGACCCAGTACTTC
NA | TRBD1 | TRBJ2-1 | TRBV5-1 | CASTRDRAYNEQFF | TGCGCCAGTACCCGGGACAGAGCTTACAATGAGCAGTTCTTC
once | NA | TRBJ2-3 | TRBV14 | CASSQDSGLSTDTQYF | TGTGCCAGCAGCCAAGATTCGGGACTTAGCACAGATACGCAGTATTTT
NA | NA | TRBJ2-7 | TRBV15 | CATSSVRTSREQCF | TGTGCCACCAGCTCTGTGAGGACCTCTCGGGAGCAGTGCTTC
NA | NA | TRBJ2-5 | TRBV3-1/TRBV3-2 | CASSSSRGQETQYF | TGTGCCAGCAGTTCATCACGGGGGCAAGAGACCCAGTACTTC
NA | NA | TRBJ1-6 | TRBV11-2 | CASSLSGSSYNSPLHF | TGTGCCAGCAGCTTATCGGGGAGCTCCTATAATTCACCCCTCCACTTT
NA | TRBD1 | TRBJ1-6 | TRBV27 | CASSTRQGSPLHF | TGTGCCAGCAGTACCCGACAGGGATCACCCCTCCACTTT
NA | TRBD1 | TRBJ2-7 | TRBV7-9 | CASSLGNRGDYEQYF | TGTGCCAGCAGCTTAGGGAACAGGGGTGACTACGAGCAGTACTTC
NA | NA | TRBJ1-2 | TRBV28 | CASSLTQENYGYTF | TGTGCCAGCAGCCTAACGCAGGAAAACTATGGCTACACCTTC
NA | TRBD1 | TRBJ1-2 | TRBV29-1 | CSAEGQGRGYTF | TGCAGCGCCGAGGGACAGGGGAGAGGCTACACCTTC
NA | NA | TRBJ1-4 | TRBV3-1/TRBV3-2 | CASSQVPPGMFFHNEKLFF | TGTGCCAGCAGCCAAGTGCCCCCAGGGATGTTTTTTCATAACGAAAAACTGTTTTTT
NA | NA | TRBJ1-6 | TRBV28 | CASSEARRSSYNSPLHF | TGTGCCAGCAGTGAAGCCAGGAGGAGCTCCTATAATTCACCCCTCCACTTT
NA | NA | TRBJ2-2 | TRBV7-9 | CASSAAVGFTGELFF | TGTGCCAGCAGCGCAGCGGTCGGTTTCACCGGGGAGCTGTTTTTT
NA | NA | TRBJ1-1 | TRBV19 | CASRQTEDGNTEAFF | TGTGCCAGTAGGCAAACGGAGGACGGGAACACTGAAGCTTTCTTT
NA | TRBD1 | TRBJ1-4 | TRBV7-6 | CASSSTGIKEKLFF | TGTGCCAGCAGCTCGACAGGGATTAAAGAAAAACTGTTTTTT
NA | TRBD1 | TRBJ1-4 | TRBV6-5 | CASSYSIGTGSEKLFF | TGTGCCAGCAGTTACTCGATCGGGACAGGGAGTGAAAAACTGTTTTTT
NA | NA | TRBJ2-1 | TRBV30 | CAWMLNNEQFF | TGTGCCTGGATGTTAAACAATGAGCAGTTCTTC
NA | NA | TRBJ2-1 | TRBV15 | CATSRDLTGVGNEQFF | TGTGCCACCAGCAGAGATCTAACGGGAGTGGGCAATGAGCAGTTCTTC
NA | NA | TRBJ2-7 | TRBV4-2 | CASSRQGYEQYF | TGTGCCAGCAGCCGCCAGGGTTACGAGCAGTACTTC
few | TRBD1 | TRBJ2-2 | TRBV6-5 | CASRRQGGNTGELFF | TGTGCCAGCAGAAGACAGGGGGGGAACACCGGGGAGCTGTTTTTT
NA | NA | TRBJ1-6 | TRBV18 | CASSPEGPGSFSPLHF | TGTGCCAGCTCACCGGAGGGGCCAGGGAGTTTTTCACCCCTCCACTTT
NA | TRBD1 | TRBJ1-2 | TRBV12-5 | CASGLILNWDRGHYGYTF | TGTGCTAGTGGTTTGATCCTGAATTGGGACAGGGGACACTATGGCTACACCTTC
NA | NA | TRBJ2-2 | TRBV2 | CASRAEELFF | TGTGCCAGCAGGGCAGAGGAGCTGTTTTTT
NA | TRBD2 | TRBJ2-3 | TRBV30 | CAWIGAGGGSTQYF | TGTGCCTGGATCGGAGCGGGAGGGGGCAGTACGCAGTATTTT
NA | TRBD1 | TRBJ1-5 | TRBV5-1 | CASSLSPGGGQPQHF | TGCGCCAGCAGCTTGTCGCCAGGGGGCGGGCAGCCCCAGCATTTT
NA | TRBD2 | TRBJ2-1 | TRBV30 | CAWSVRKGTSGIPSSNEQFF | TGTGCCTGGAGTGTACGGAAAGGGACTAGCGGGATACCCAGCAGCAATGAGCAGTTCTTC
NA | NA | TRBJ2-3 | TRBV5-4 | CASTPGGRDTQYF | TGTGCCAGCACCCCCGGGGGTAGGGATACGCAGTATTTT
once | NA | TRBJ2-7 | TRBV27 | CASRISGQGGIVYEQYF | TGTGCCAGCAGGATCTCCGGGCAGGGAGGTATCGTGTACGAGCAGTACTTC
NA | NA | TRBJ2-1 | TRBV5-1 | CASSLRAQGNEQFF | TGCGCCAGCAGCCTTCGGGCCCAGGGCAATGAGCAGTTCTTC
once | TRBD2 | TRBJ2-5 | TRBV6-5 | CASSFERGQTQYF | TGTGCCAGCAGTTTCGAGCGGGGACAGACCCAGTACTTC
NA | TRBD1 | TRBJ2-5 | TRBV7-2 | CASSQSLAGGQETQYF | TGTGCCAGCAGCCAATCCCTGGCAGGGGGCCAAGAGACCCAGTACTTC
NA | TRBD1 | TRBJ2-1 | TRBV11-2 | CASSLKRTGEFF | TGTGCCAGCAGCTTAAAGCGGACAGGGGAGTTCTTC
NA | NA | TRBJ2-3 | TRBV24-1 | CATSDLTFGGVTDTQYF | TGTGCCACCAGTGATTTGACCTTCGGCGGCGTCACAGATACGCAGTATTTT
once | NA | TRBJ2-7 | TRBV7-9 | CASSLLSGGDYEQYF | TGTGCCAGCAGCTTACTCTCAGGAGGTGACTACGAGCAGTACTTC
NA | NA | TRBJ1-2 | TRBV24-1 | CATSDLGASGYTF | TGTGCCACCAGTGATTTAGGGGCTTCTGGCTACACCTTC